The source of this TCR beta chain is a study of Graves' ophthalmopathy and Graves' hyperthyroidism. Many counts were recorded for this clonotype. Its antigen is undetermined. Amplified TCR beta CDR3 regions were obtained using RNA transcripts as template. RT-PCR with HTBI primers came first, then second-round multiplex PCR. TCRdb ran MiXCR on the multiplex PCR reads and lists one entry per CDR3 protein. The sample has a few hundred thousand distinct CDR3 sequences, 15% seen once. Regarding the study as a whole: Sensitivity of roughly 88% and specificity of about 81% were achieved when a 13-signature model separated ophthalmopathy from stable hyperthyroidism.

The CDR3 covers 11 residues. Germline V CDR1 and CDR2: SGHAT, FQNNGV. V gave up 6 bases and J gave up 4 bases, with 6 bases separating them. Included hyperthyroidism patients were aged 18 to 65 and newly diagnosed (under 2 months' duration). This rearrangement joins TRBV11-2 to TRBJ1-1; no definite D call. Specimen: peripheral blood. The sequence derives from a woman aged 18-29 years with stable Graves' hyperthyroidism. The CDR3 region is CASRVRTEAFF. The CDR3 DNA is TGTGCCAGCAGGGTACGCACTGAAGCTTTCTTT.